This entry lists 3 T cell receptor beta chains sequenced from one sample in a study of patients and donors after allogeneic stem cell transplantation. TCRdb independently ran MiXCR on the RT-PCR reads; one entry per CDR3 protein. The sample carries about a million distinct CDR3 sequences, more than 15% recorded once. Sequencing was carried out using blood, either unsorted or a sorted T cell fraction (not recorded which). These receptors were obtained from a human donor who was either an allogeneic HSCT recipient or a stem cell or donor lymphocyte infusion donor (not recorded which). It is not recorded whose cells these are; they may come from a transplant donor.

The V call is TRBV4-1, the J call TRBJ1-1; unclear D gene. Germline V gene sequence: CDR1 MGHRA, CDR2 YSYEKL. Trimming left V 0 bases short and J 10 bases short, with 9 bases between. The CDR3 spans 12 residues. The CDR3 here is CASSQDWISAFF. In DNA form, the CDR3 reads TGCGCCAGCAGCCAAGATTGGATTTCAGCTTTCTTT.

The CDR3 is CASSGPQRGGNEQFF. The CDR3 region has the DNA TGTGCCAGCAGCGGGCCCCAGCGGGGGGGCAATGAGCAGTTCTTC. V is TRBV9 and J is TRBJ2-1, with 10 nucleotides matching TRBD2. This CDR3 has 15 amino acids. The junction had 6 bases not matched to a gene; V was cut back by 3 bases and J by 6 bases. Looked up from germline, CDR1 is SGDLS and CDR2 is YYNGEE.

There are a few counts of this clonotype. The V call is TRBV9, the J call TRBJ2-5, with 10 bases fitting TRBD2. Unmatched junction bases numbered 2, after V lost 4 bases and J lost 2 bases. The CDR3 is made up of 14 amino acids. Germline V gene lookup returns CDR1 SGDLS and CDR2 YYNGEE. In DNA form, the CDR3 reads TGTGCCAGCAGCAAGACTAGCGGGCAAGAGACCCAGTACTTC. Translation gives CASSKTSGQETQYF.